A few counts support the clone carrying this T cell receptor (beta chain). Its antigen is not identified. This sample is part of a study of T-cell memory formation after mild COVID-19. Study background: TCR clustering was largely donor specific. Study results and caveats: Contracting CD8+ clones were enriched in EMRA, CD4+ mainly in CM and EM. Contracting clones from day 15 to 85 had balanced CD4/CD8; later expanders favoured CD4+.

Between the trimmed V and J ends, which lost 6 bases and 6 bases, there was a span of 18 bases. In germline, CDR1 is SGDLS, CDR2 YYNGEE. This CDR3 comprises 14 residues. The 5'RACE method, run with constant-segment primers, produced TCR alpha and TCR beta cDNA libraries (carrying sample barcodes and UMIs). TCRdb passed the 5' RACE reads through MiXCR, listing each CDR3 protein once. The data show about 500,000 distinct CDR3 sequences, around 21% seen once. The sequence was collected from an adult woman who had mild COVID-19 (a few samples of this study predate the infection). Cell type and time point are not known. Material for sequencing was PBMCs or a T cell subset sorted from them (not recorded which). The chain employs TRBV9 and TRBJ1-2, with D tentatively TRBD1 (5 bases). DNA of the CDR3: TGTGCCAGCACCCCTCCCGGGACGGGGGATGGCTACACCTTC. It yields the protein CASTPPGTGDGYTF. Supplemented by reference TRBV9 and TRBJ1-2, the full variable domain reads DSGVTQTPKHLITATGQRVTLRCSPRSGDLSVYWYQQSLDQGLQFLIQYYNGEERAKGNILERFSAQQFPDLHSELNLSSLELGDSALYFCASTPPGTGDGYTFGSGTRLTVV.